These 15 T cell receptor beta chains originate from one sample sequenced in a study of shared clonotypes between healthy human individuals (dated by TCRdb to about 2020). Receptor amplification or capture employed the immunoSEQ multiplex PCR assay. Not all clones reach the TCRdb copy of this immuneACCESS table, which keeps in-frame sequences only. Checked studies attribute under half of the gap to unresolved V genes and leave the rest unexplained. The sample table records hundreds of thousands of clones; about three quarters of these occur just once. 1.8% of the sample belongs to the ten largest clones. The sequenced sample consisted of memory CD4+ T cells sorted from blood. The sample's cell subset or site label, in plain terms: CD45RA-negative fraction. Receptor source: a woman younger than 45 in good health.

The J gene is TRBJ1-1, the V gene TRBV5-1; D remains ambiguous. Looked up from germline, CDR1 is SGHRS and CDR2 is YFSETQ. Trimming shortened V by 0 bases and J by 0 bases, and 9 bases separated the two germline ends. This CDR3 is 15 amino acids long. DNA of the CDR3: TGCGCCAGCAGCTTGGATCGAGATGTGAACACTGAAGCTTTCTTT. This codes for CASSLDRDVNTEAFF.

The CDR3 loop reads CASSLYTSGNTIYF. The CDR3 DNA follows: TGTGCCAGCAGCTTATACACCTCTGGAAACACCATATATTTT. This chain links TRBV7-2 with TRBJ1-3; D not certain. Trimming stripped 2 bases from V and 0 bases from J, with 5 bases between. Germline lookup yields CDR1 SGHTA and CDR2 FQGNSA. The CDR3 extends over 14 amino acids.

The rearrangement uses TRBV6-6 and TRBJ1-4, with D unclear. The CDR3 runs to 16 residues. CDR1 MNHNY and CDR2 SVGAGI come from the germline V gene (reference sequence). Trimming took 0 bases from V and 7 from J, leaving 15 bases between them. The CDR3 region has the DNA TGTGCCAGCAGTTACTCGTTTGGGTTTGTGGGTGAAAAACTGTTTTTT. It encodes CASSYSFGFVGEKLFF.

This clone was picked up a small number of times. The CDR3 DNA reads as TGTGCCAGTAGCGGCCGGGACAGACAGTACTTC. Translation gives CASSGRDRQYF. The J gene is TRBJ2-7, the V gene TRBV19; TRBD1 matches at 7 bases. The CDR3 sequence is 11 residues long. Germline-derived CDR1 and CDR2 are LNHDA and SQIVND (reference sequence). V dropped 6 bases and J dropped 10; count of bases not matched to a gene: 6.

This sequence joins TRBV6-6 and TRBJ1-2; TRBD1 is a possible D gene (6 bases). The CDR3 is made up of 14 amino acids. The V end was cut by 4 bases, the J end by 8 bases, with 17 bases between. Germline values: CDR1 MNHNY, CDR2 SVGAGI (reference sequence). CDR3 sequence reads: CASSLRTDAKGYTF. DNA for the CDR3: TGTGCCAGCAGTTTACGGACAGACGCTAAGGGCTACACCTTC.

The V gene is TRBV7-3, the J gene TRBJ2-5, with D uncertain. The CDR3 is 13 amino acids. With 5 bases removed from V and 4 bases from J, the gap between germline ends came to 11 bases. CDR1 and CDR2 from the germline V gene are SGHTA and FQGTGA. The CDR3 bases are TGTGCCAGCAGCCCAGCGAGGTCAGAGACCCAGTACTTC. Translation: CASSPARSETQYF.

Written as DNA, the CDR3 is TGTGCCAGCAGCCCGCTAGACACCGGGGAGCTGTTTTTT. This gives the protein CASSPLDTGELFF. This chain connects TRBV5-6 to TRBJ2-2; D gene uncertain. The CDR3 sequence is 13 residues long. Looked up from germline, CDR1 is SGHDT and CDR2 is YYEEEE. V was shortened by 4 bases and J by 3 bases, with 7 bases between the two germline ends.

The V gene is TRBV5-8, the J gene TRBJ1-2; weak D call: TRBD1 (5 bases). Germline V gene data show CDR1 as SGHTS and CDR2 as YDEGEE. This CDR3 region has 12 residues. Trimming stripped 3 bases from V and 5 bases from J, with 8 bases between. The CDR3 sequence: CASSSRGYGYTF. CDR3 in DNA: TGTGCCAGCAGCTCCCGGGGGTATGGCTACACCTTC.

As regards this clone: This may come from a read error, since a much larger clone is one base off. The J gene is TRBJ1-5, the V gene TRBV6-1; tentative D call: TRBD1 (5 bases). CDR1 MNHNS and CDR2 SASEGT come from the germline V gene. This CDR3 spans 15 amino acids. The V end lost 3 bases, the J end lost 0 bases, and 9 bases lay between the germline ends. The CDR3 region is CASSDDRLSNQPQHF. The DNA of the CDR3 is TGTGCCAGCAGTGACGACAGACTTAGCAATCAGCCCCAGCATTTT.

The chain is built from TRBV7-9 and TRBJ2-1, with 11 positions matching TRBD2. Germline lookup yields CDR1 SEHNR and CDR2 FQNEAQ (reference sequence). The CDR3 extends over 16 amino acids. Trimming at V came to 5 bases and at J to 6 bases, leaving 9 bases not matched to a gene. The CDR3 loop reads CASSLPGLAESNEQFF. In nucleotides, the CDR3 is TGTGCCAGCAGCCTACCGGGACTAGCGGAGAGCAATGAGCAGTTCTTC.

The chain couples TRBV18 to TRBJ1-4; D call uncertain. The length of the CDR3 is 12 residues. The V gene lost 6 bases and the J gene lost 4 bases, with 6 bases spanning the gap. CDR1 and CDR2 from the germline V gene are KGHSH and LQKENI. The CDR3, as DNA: TGTGCCAGCTCGGGAAGTAATGAAAAACTGTTTTTT. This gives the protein CASSGSNEKLFF.

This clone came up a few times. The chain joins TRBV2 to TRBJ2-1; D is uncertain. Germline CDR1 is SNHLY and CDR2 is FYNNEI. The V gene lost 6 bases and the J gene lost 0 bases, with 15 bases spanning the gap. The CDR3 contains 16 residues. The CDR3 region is CASRAQLPSSYNEQFF. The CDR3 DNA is TGTGCCAGCAGGGCCCAGCTGCCAAGCTCCTACAATGAGCAGTTCTTC.

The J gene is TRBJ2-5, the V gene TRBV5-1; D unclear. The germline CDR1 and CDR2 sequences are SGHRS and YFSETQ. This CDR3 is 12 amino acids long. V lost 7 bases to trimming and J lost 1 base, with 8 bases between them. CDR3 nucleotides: TGCGCCAGCTCCAGGAGCCAAGAGACCCAGTACTTC. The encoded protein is CASSRSQETQYF.

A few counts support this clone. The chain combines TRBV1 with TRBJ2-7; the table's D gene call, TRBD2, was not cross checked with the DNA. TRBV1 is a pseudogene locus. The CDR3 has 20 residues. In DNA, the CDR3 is TGCACCAGCAGCCTGCTAACAGGATCTAGCGGGAGGGCCAATATCTACGAGCAGTACTTC. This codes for CTSSLLTGSSGRANIYEQYF.

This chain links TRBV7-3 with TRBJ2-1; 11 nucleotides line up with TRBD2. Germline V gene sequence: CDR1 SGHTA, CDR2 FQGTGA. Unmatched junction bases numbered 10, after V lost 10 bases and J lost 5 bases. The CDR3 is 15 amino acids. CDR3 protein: CAITPGTSGHNEQFF. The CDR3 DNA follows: TGTGCCATTACTCCCGGGACTAGCGGACACAATGAGCAGTTCTTC.